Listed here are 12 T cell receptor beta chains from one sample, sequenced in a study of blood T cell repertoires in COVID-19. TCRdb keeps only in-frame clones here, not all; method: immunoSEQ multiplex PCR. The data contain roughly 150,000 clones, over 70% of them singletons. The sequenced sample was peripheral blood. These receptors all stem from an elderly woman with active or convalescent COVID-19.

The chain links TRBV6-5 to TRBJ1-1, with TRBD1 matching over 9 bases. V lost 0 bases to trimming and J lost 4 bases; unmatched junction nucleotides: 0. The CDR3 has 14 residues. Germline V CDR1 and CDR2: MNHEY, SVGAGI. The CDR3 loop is CASSYSGQGTEAFF. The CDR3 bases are TGTGCCAGCAGTTACTCGGGACAGGGCACTGAAGCTTTCTTT.

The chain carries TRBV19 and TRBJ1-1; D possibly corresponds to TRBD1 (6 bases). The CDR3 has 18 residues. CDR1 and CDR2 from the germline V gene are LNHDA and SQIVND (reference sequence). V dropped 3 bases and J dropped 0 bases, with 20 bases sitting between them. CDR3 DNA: TGTGCCAGTAGTATGTCAATGTGGGGCCAGGGGTTGAACACTGAAGCTTTCTTT. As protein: CASSMSMWGQGLNTEAFF.

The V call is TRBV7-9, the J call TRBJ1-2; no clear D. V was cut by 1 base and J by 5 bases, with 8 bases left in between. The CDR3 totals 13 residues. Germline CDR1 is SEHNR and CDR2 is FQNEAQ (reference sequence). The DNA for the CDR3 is TGTGCCAGCAGCTTAGGGGCGGGGTATGGCTACACCTTC. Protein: CASSLGAGYGYTF.

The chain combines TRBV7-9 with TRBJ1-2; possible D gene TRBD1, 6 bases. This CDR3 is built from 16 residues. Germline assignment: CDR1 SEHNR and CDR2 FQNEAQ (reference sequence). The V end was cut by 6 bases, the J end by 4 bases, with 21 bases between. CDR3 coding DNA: TGTGCCAGCAGTTCAACCGGGACACCCGTTAGCTATGGCTACACCTTC. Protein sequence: CASSSTGTPVSYGYTF.

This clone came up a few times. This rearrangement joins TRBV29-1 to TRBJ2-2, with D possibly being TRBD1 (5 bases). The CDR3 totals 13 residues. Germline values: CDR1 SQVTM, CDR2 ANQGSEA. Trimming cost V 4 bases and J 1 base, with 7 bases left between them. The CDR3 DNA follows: TGCAGCGTTGGGCAGGGGAACACCGGGGAGCTGTTTTTT. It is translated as CSVGQGNTGELFF.

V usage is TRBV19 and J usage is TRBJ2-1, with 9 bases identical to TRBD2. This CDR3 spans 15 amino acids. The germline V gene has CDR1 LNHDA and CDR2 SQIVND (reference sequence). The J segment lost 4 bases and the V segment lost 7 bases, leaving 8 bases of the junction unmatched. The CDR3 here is CASTSAGGPYNEQFF. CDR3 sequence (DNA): TGTGCCAGTACCTCTGCGGGGGGGCCTTACAATGAGCAGTTCTTC.

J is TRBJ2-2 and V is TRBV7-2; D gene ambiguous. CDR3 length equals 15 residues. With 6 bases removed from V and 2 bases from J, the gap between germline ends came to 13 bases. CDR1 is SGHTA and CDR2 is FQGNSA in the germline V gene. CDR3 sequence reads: CASRETQKNTGELFF. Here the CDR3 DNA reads TGTGCCAGCAGAGAAACCCAGAAAAACACCGGGGAGCTGTTTTTT.

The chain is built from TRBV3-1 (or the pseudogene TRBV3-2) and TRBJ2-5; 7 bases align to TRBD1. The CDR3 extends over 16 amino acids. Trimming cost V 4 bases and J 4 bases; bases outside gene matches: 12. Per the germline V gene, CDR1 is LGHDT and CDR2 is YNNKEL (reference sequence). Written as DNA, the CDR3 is TGTGCCAGCAGCCCAGGGACAGCCGAGAGAAGAGAGACCCAGTACTTC. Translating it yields CASSPGTAERRETQYF.

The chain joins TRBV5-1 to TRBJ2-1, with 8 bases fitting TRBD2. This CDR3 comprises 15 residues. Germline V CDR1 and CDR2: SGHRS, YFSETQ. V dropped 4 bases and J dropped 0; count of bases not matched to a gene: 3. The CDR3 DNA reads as TGCGCCAGCAGCCTAGCGGGTAACTCCTACAATGAGCAGTTCTTC. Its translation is CASSLAGNSYNEQFF.

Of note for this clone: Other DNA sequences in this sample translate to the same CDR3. The chain's CDR3 is CASGLRGGDNSPLHF. As DNA, the CDR3 is TGTGCTAGTGGTTTGAGAGGGGGGGATAATTCACCCCTCCACTTT. The chain couples TRBV12-5 to TRBJ1-6; tentatively, D is TRBD1 (6 bases). CDR3 length: 15 residues. Germline lookup yields CDR1 LGHNT and CDR2 FRNRAP. Trimming stripped 2 bases from V and 5 bases from J, with 10 bases between.

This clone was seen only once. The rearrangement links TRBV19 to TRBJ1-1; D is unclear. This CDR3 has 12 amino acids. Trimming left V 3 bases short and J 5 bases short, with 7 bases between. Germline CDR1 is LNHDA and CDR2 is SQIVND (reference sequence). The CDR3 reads CASSMGGTEAFF. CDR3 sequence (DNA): TGTGCCAGTAGTATGGGAGGGACTGAAGCTTTCTTT.

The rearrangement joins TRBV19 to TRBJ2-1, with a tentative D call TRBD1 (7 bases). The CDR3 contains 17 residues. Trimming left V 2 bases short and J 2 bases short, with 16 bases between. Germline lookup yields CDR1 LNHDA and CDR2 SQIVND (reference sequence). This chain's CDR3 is CASSIPAGQLTYNEQFF. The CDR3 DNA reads TGTGCCAGTAGTATACCCGCGGGACAGCTTACCTACAATGAGCAGTTCTTC. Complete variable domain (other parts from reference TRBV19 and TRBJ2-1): DGGITQSPKYLFRKEGQNVTLSCEQNLNHDAMYWYRQDPGQGLRLIYYSQIVNDFQKGDIAEGYSVSREKKESFPLTVTSAQKNPTAFYLCASSIPAGQLTYNEQFFGPGTRLTVL.